This T cell receptor beta chain was sequenced in a study of T cell responses to AZD1222 COVID-19 vaccine. Study outcomes and limitations: The breadth and depth of Spike-specific TCRs increased once two AZD1222 doses had been given. All repertoire sampling was performed exclusively after the peak T cell response.

Repertoires were generated with immunoSEQ multiplex PCR, while TCRdb's copy carries only in-frame clones and drops some. The table shows about 94,000 clones, with 70% to 90% occurring only once. On this clone itself: The target antigen is unknown.

In germline, CDR1 is SGHAT, CDR2 FQNNGV. After removal of 4 bases from V and 4 bases from J, the junction contained 4 bases not matched to a gene. CDR3 length: 14 amino acids. This specimen consisted of peripheral blood, obtained on day 0 of AZD1222 vaccination. V gene TRBV11-2 combines with J gene TRBJ1-1; TRBD1 matches at 9 bases. The TCR comes from an adult in good health. Written as DNA, the CDR3 is TGTGCCAGCAGCTCGGGACAGGGAGGCACTGAAGCTTTCTTT. It yields the protein CASSSGQGGTEAFF.